A single T cell receptor (beta chain) is shown here with its context. These data come from a study of blood T cell repertoires in COVID-19. For the study at large: Whether acute or convalescent, the COVID-19 samples came from the United States, Italy and Spain.

V was clipped by 3 bases and J by 9 bases; unmatched bases: 10. The CDR3 is 14 residues long. The germline V gene encodes CDR1 KGHSH and CDR2 LQKENI. In the study's own analysis: How many nucleated cells were present was estimated from reference gene primer amplification. Clones were read by immunoSEQ multiplex PCR, and TCRdb kept only the in-frame ones, dropping some. That table furnishes V, J and clone size, whereas the DNA furnished D and trimming. The sample holds under 250,000 clones, 86% seen once. This TCR came from an older woman who had recovered from COVID-19. Sequenced input: peripheral blood. The rearrangement joins TRBV18 to TRBJ2-5, with 7 bases identical to TRBD2. CDR3 region: CASSPPNGGEAQYF. The CDR3 DNA sequence: TGTGCCAGCTCACCCCCGAATGGGGGGGAGGCCCAGTACTTC.